The 31 T cell receptor beta chains below come from one sample, sequenced in a study of shared clonotypes between healthy human individuals. The repertoire was sequenced with immunoSEQ multiplex PCR; TCRdb's copy has only in-frame clones and lacks some. The profile shows 450,000 to 500,000 clones, about 72% of them singletons. Source material: PBMCs. The receptors come from a woman aged 40 to 50 in good health. Some clones in this sample may be carry-over from other donors' samples.

J is TRBJ1-5 and V is TRBV19; a possible D gene is TRBD1 (5 bases). The V and J ends lost 7 bases and 1 base respectively, with 14 bases between them. The CDR3 extends over 15 amino acids. Per germline, CDR1 LNHDA and CDR2 SQIVND (reference sequence). This CDR3 reads CASMKSGRSNQPQHF. CDR3 nucleotides: TGTGCCAGTATGAAGTCAGGGCGGAGCAATCAGCCCCAGCATTTT.

The chain has TRBV6-5 and TRBJ1-1; D might be TRBD1 (5 bases). The CDR3 consists of 15 residues. The germline V and J ends were trimmed by 0 bases and 2 bases, with 10 bases remaining between them. The V gene's germline CDR1 is MNHEY and CDR2 SVGAGI. The CDR3 spells CASSYSGTSNTEAFF. The CDR3, as DNA: TGTGCCAGCAGTTACTCTGGGACCTCAAACACTGAAGCTTTCTTT.

This chain links TRBV28 with TRBJ1-3; D uncertain. This CDR3 is built from 11 residues. Per the germline V gene, CDR1 is MDHEN and CDR2 is SYDVKM. The V end was cut by 5 bases, the J end by 3 bases, with 2 bases between. CDR3 in amino acids: CASSLGNTIYF. The CDR3 DNA reads as TGTGCCAGCAGTCTTGGAAACACCATATATTTT.

This clone was seen only a few times. The chain recombines TRBV28 with TRBJ2-7; D not resolved. This CDR3 region has 14 residues. CDR1 is MDHEN and CDR2 is SYDVKM in the germline V gene. V lost 4 bases and J 9 bases, leaving 19 bases between the germline ends. The CDR3 region has the DNA TGTGCCAGCAGTTCCTTCCGGGCCTTCTGGAGGCAGTACTTC. Translated: CASSSFRAFWRQYF. Variable domain in full (rest from reference TRBV28 and TRBJ2-7): DVKVTQSSRYLVKRTGEKVFLECVQDMDHENMFWYRQDPGLGLRLIYFSYDVKMKEKGDIPEGYSVSREKKERFSLILESASTNQTSMYLCASSSFRAFWRQYFGPGTRLTVT.

The chain combines TRBV6-6 with TRBJ2-1; possibly TRBD1 or TRBD2 for D (5 bases each). CDR1 and CDR2 (germline): MNHNY, SVGAGI (reference sequence). This CDR3 has 12 amino acids. The V and J ends lost 6 bases and 9 bases respectively, with 12 bases between them. The CDR3: CASSPGAGEQFF. In DNA, the CDR3 is TGTGCCAGCAGCCCCGGGGCCGGTGAGCAGTTCTTC.

The chain is built from TRBV27 and TRBJ2-7, with D possibly matching TRBD1 (7 bases). The CDR3 runs to 14 residues. Germline V lookup: CDR1 MNHEY, CDR2 SMNVEV (reference sequence). V was cut by 3 bases and J by 7 bases, with 16 bases left in between. The CDR3 coding sequence is TGTGCCAGCAGTTTGTTAGGGGGCGCGGGGGAGCAGTACTTC. Its protein product is CASSLLGGAGEQYF.

The chain is built from TRBV5-1 and TRBJ2-7; 9 nucleotides align to TRBD1. This CDR3 is built from 14 residues. Trimming took 0 bases from V and 4 from J; bases not matched to a gene: 2. Germline loops: CDR1 SGHRS, CDR2 YFSETQ. CDR3 loop: CASSLGDRDYEQYF. Written as DNA, the CDR3 is TGCGCCAGCAGCTTGGGGGACAGGGATTACGAGCAGTACTTC.

J is TRBJ2-3 and V is TRBV2; D may be TRBD1 (5 bases). The germline CDR1 and CDR2 sequences are SNHLY and FYNNEI. This CDR3 region has 18 residues. V shed 2 bases and J shed 7 bases, with 25 bases lying between them. CDR3 protein: CASSETSVRQGRPNTQYF. DNA of the CDR3: TGTGCCAGCAGTGAAACCTCTGTGCGGCAGGGCAGACCAAATACGCAGTATTTT. Looking up the rest from reference TRBV2 and TRBJ2-3 gives the full variable domain: EPEVTQTPSHQVTQMGQEVILRCVPISNHLYFYWYRQILGQKVEFLVSFYNNEISEKSEIFDDQFSVERPDGSNFTLKIRSTKLEDSAMYFCASSETSVRQGRPNTQYFGPGTRLTVL.

CDR3 in DNA: TGTGCCAGCTCACCACAGGGGGATAATGAAAAACTGTTTTTT. Protein sequence: CASSPQGDNEKLFF. The rearrangement links TRBV18 to TRBJ1-4, with D perhaps TRBD1 (6 bases). Germline lookup yields CDR1 KGHSH and CDR2 LQKENI. CDR3 size: 14 residues. V was shortened by 1 base and J by 4 bases, with 7 bases between the two germline ends.

This chain joins TRBV6-1 and TRBJ2-7, with 7 bases lining up with TRBD1. Germline V gives CDR1 MNHNS, CDR2 SASEGT. V trimming: 3 bases; J trimming: 3 bases; junction bases outside the gene matches: 8. The CDR3 extends over 15 amino acids. The chain's CDR3 is CASSEPSGQSYEQYF. The DNA for the CDR3 is TGTGCCAGCAGTGAGCCTTCGGGACAGAGCTACGAGCAGTACTTC.

V is TRBV18 and J is TRBJ1-2; no firm D call. Germline CDR1 KGHSH, CDR2 LQKENI. The V end was cut by 3 bases, the J end by 0 bases, with 14 bases between. This CDR3 has 16 residues. In DNA form, the CDR3 reads TGTGCCAGCTCACCCCTAAAGGGAAATACTAACTATGGCTACACCTTC. This translates into CASSPLKGNTNYGYTF.

The chain joins TRBV28 to TRBJ2-2; 12 bases map to TRBD2. The CDR3 sequence is 15 residues long. Germline V gene data show CDR1 as MDHEN and CDR2 as SYDVKM. V lost 5 bases to trimming and J lost 7 bases; unmatched junction nucleotides: 5. DNA for the CDR3: TGTGCCAGCAGTCTAGCGGGAGGGCCGGTCGGGGAGCTGTTTTTT. Its protein product is CASSLAGGPVGELFF. Filled out from reference TRBV28 and TRBJ2-2, the complete variable domain reads DVKVTQSSRYLVKRTGEKVFLECVQDMDHENMFWYRQDPGLGLRLIYFSYDVKMKEKGDIPEGYSVSREKKERFSLILESASTNQTSMYLCASSLAGGPVGELFFGEGSRLTVL.

This clone was observed a handful of times. The V gene is TRBV6-4, the J gene TRBJ2-2, with D perhaps matching TRBD2 (6 bases). Germline loops: CDR1 MRHNA, CDR2 SNTAGT. V was clipped by 6 bases and J by 7 bases, with 15 bases between them. CDR3 size: 14 residues. The CDR3 here is CASRGDWQSGELFF. CDR3 DNA: TGTGCCAGCAGAGGGGACTGGCAAAGCGGGGAGCTGTTTTTT.

CDR3 in amino acids: CASSDWEIRPQETQYF. CDR3 DNA: TGTGCCAGCAGTGACTGGGAGATAAGACCCCAAGAGACCCAGTACTTC. The chain recombines TRBV6-4 with TRBJ2-5, with D possibly TRBD2 on 5 matching bases. Trimming cost V 1 base and J 1 base, with 13 bases left between them. This CDR3 is built from 16 residues. The V gene's germline CDR1 is MRHNA and CDR2 SNTAGT.

V is TRBV27 and J is TRBJ2-1; D call uncertain. The CDR3 covers 18 residues. V lost 5 bases, J lost 2 bases, and 22 bases lay in between. The germline V gene encodes CDR1 MNHEY and CDR2 SMNVEV (reference sequence). The CDR3 bases are TGTGCCAGCAGTCCACCCCTCTCGGACCCAGGTCCCTACAATGAGCAGTTCTTC. Translated, it gives CASSPPLSDPGPYNEQFF.

The V and J genes are TRBV7-8 and TRBJ2-2; 7 bases agree with TRBD1. The germline V gene encodes CDR1 SGHVS and CDR2 FQNEAQ. The V gene end was trimmed by 1 base and the J gene end by 2 bases; junction bases not matched to a gene: 7. The CDR3 loop spans 17 amino acids. This chain's CDR3 is CASSLVPRTGNTGELFF. The DNA of the CDR3 is TGTGCCAGCAGCTTAGTCCCTAGGACAGGCAACACCGGGGAGCTGTTTTTT.

A single count supports this clone. The V gene is TRBV7-2, the J gene TRBJ1-2; 9 positions agree with TRBD1. This CDR3 is 15 amino acids long. Germline assignment: CDR1 SGHTA and CDR2 FQGNSA. The V segment lost 5 bases and the J segment 4 bases; nucleotides outside the gene matches: 8. CDR3 bases: TGTGCCAGCAGCCCCCGGACAGGGGCTAGCTATGGCTACACCTTC. Residues: CASSPRTGASYGYTF.

CDR3 bases: TGTGCCTGGAGTCTACGGGAGGGCCGTTGGAATGAGCAGTTCTTC. Translation gives CAWSLREGRWNEQFF. The V and J genes are TRBV30 and TRBJ2-1; 8 bases fit TRBD2. In germline, CDR1 is GTSNPN, CDR2 SVGIG (reference sequence). Trimming took 2 bases from V and 7 from J; bases not matched to a gene: 10. CDR3 length equals 15 residues.

V is TRBV7-3 and J is TRBJ2-3; a weak D match, TRBD2 (6 bases). The CDR3 loop spans 13 amino acids. V shed 7 bases and J shed 2 bases, with 10 bases lying between them. In germline, CDR1 is SGHTA, CDR2 FQGTGA. CDR3 in amino acids: CASKIAATDTQYF. The CDR3 nucleotides are TGTGCCAGCAAGATAGCGGCCACAGATACGCAGTATTTT.

J is TRBJ2-7 and V is TRBV19; 9 bases line up with TRBD2. The CDR3 extends over 14 amino acids. Unmatched junction bases numbered 3, after V lost 5 bases and J lost 1 base. CDR1 and CDR2 (germline): LNHDA, SQIVND (reference sequence). CDR3 in DNA: TGTGCCAGTAGTCCCCTAGCGGGATCCTACGAGCAGTACTTC. Its translation: CASSPLAGSYEQYF.

The J gene is TRBJ2-1, the V gene TRBV7-3; D is unclear. Germline-derived CDR1 and CDR2 are SGHTA and FQGTGA. The CDR3 contains 13 residues. Trimming cost V 1 base and J 8 bases, with 9 bases left between them. The CDR3 nucleotides read TGTGCCAGCAGCTTAAAGGCCAGCTATGAGCAGTTCTTC. This sequence encodes CASSLKASYEQFF.

This chain joins TRBV5-8 and TRBJ2-1; possibly TRBD2 for D (5 bases). This CDR3 has 12 amino acids. CDR1 SGHTS and CDR2 YDEGEE come from the germline V gene. V lost 4 bases, J lost 6 bases, and 8 bases lay in between. CDR3 nucleotides: TGTGCCAGCAGCCGGACTGGCAATGAGCAGTTCTTC. Amino acids: CASSRTGNEQFF.

The gene calls are TRBV18 and TRBJ1-2, with 7 bases lining up with TRBD1. Trimming took 5 bases from V and 2 from J; bases not matched to a gene: 8. The CDR3 loop spans 15 amino acids. Germline V lookup: CDR1 KGHSH, CDR2 LQKENI. CDR3 region: CASSSTGQTNYGYTF. As DNA, the CDR3 is TGTGCCAGCTCATCCACGGGACAGACCAACTATGGCTACACCTTC.

Remarks on this clone: A far bigger clonotype differs at one base, so this is likely a read error. The chain carries TRBV28 and TRBJ1-5; no definite D call. Looked up from germline, CDR1 is MDHEN and CDR2 is SYDVKM. The CDR3 sequence is 13 residues long. The V gene lost 5 bases and the J gene lost 0 bases, with 5 bases spanning the gap. CDR3 coding DNA: TGTGCCAGCAGTGGGGATAGCAATCAGCCCCAGCATTTT. It yields the protein CASSGDSNQPQHF.

J is TRBJ1-5 and V is TRBV4-2, with a tentative D call TRBD1 (6 bases). Trimming took 4 bases from V and 5 from J, leaving 12 bases between them. Germline lookup yields CDR1 LGHNA and CDR2 YNFKEQ. CDR3 length: 14 amino acids. The CDR3 loop reads CASSLQGSDQPQHF. As DNA, the CDR3 is TGTGCCAGCAGCCTACAGGGTTCTGATCAGCCCCAGCATTTT.

This chain joins TRBV2 and TRBJ2-3, with a possible D match to TRBD2 (6 bases). Trimming removed 4 bases from V and 0 bases from J, with 17 bases in between. The CDR3 contains 17 residues. CDR1 and CDR2 (germline): SNHLY, FYNNEI. This CDR3 reads CASSVRRGITSTDTQYF. CDR3 nucleotides: TGTGCCAGCAGTGTAAGACGCGGGATTACTAGCACAGATACGCAGTATTTT.

V usage is TRBV18 and J usage is TRBJ1-1, with D maybe TRBD1 (6 bases). V was clipped by 8 bases and J by 1 base, with 17 bases between them. Germline values: CDR1 KGHSH, CDR2 LQKENI. This CDR3 spans 15 amino acids. The CDR3 here is CASRQGRAQNTEAFF. DNA of the CDR3: TGTGCCAGCCGTCAGGGGCGGGCTCAGAACACTGAAGCTTTCTTT.

The chain joins TRBV15 to TRBJ1-2, with D perhaps matching TRBD1 (5 bases). Trimming cost V 2 bases and J 6 bases, with 13 bases left between them. Germline lookup yields CDR1 LNHNV and CDR2 YYDKDF (reference sequence). The CDR3 loop spans 14 amino acids. CDR3 protein: CATSRSQGRNGYTF. The CDR3 DNA reads as TGTGCCACCAGCAGATCTCAGGGTAGGAATGGCTACACCTTC.

This clone was seen more than once but under ten times. The chain links TRBV5-5 to TRBJ2-7, with a tentative D call TRBD2 (7 bases). Germline CDR1 SGHKS, CDR2 YYEKEE (reference sequence). This CDR3 spans 15 amino acids. V lost 0 bases to trimming and J lost 3 bases, with 13 bases between them. The CDR3 here is CASSLAGGHGYEQYF. CDR3 DNA sequence: TGTGCCAGCAGCTTGGCCGGGGGGCATGGCTACGAGCAGTACTTC.

The CDR3 bases are TGTGCCAGCAGGCCCTTGGACCAAACCCGCCTATACTATGGCTACACCTTC. Its translation: CASRPLDQTRLYYGYTF. V is TRBV27 and J is TRBJ1-2; D uncertain. Trimming took 6 bases from V and 3 from J, leaving 23 bases between them. Germline V CDR1 and CDR2: MNHEY, SMNVEV (reference sequence). This CDR3 has 17 amino acids.

This clone was seen only once. The rearrangement joins TRBV14 to TRBJ2-5, with 12 bases matching TRBD2. Per germline, CDR1 SGHDN and CDR2 FVKESK. The ends lost 5 bases at V and 2 bases at J; junction bases unmatched: 6. There are 16 residues in the CDR3. The CDR3 sequence is CASSRGTSGYQETQYF. CDR3 DNA: TGTGCCAGCAGCAGAGGGACTAGCGGGTATCAAGAGACCCAGTACTTC.